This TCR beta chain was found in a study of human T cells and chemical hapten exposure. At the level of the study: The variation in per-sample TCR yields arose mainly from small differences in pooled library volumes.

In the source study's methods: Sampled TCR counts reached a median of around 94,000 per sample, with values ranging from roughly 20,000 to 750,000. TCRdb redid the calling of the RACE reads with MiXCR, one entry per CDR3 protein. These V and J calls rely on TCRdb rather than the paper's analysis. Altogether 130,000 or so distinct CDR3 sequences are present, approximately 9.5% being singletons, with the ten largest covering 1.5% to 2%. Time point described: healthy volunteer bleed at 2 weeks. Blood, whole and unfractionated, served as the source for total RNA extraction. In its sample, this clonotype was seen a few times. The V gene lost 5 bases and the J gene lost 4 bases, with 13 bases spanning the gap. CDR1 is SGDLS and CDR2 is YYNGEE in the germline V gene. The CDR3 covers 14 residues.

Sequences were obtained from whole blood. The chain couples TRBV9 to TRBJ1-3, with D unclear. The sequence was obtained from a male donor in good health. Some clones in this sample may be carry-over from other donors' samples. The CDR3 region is CASRNVARGNTIYF. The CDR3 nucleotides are TGTGCCAGCAGGAATGTCGCTCGGGGAAACACCATATATTTT.